This T cell receptor (beta chain) was observed in a study of T cells in Graves' hyperthyroidism and ophthalmopathy (dated by TCRdb to between 2018 and 2020). Study-level background: Peripheral blood samples were taken at the time of initial diagnosis, prior to any treatment. The study also compared thyroid tissue and blood T-cell repertoires from 6 or 7 Graves' hyperthyroidism patients. TCR Vbeta CDR3 sequencing of 120 to 150 peripheral blood samples (roughly 41 ophthalmopathy, around 80 hyperthyroidism and roughly 17 progressor patients) is reported in the paper. Following sampling, methimazole starting at 30 mg daily was given to hyperthyroidism patients, and high-dose intravenous methylprednisolone was given to ophthalmopathy patients. For training and testing, the roughly 97 patients in the discovery cohort were randomly divided in a 7:3 ratio. Whether ophthalmopathy could be predicted prospectively was tested in an independent validation cohort made up of under 20 hyperthyroidism patients plus 17 patients who later progressed to ophthalmopathy. To identify distinguishing TCR V-J signatures, a discovery cohort of 95 to 100 patients was used, comprising under 45 with Graves' ophthalmopathy and 57 with stable Graves' hyperthyroidism.

In the ophthalmopathy patients, disease was moderately to severely active, with a Clinical Activity Score of 3 or more, a NOSPECS grade of 4 or more, and a duration of less than 3 months. Any patient with an uncontrolled infection, another autoimmune disease, pregnancy or lactation was excluded. Clinical symptoms, serum thyroxine and TRAb, thyroid ultrasound, and orbital computed tomography formed the basis for the diagnoses. PBMCs were isolated from 7.5 to 10 ml of fresh peripheral blood by Ficoll-Paque density gradient centrifugation. Trizol reagent was used to extract total RNA, and RNA quality was then checked on an Agilent 2100 Bioanalyzer. In this sample, this clonotype turned up many times. What this receptor recognizes is not known. Per-nucleotide qualities are absent, and no much larger clonotype sits a single base away. The germline V gene sets CDR1 to SNHLY and CDR2 to FYNNEI. V is clipped by 6 bases and J by 6 bases, and the sequence between their germline boundaries is 18 bases long. From the cysteine through the phenylalanine, the CDR3 covers 14 amino acids. This entry keeps only the CDR3 DNA: 42 bases, framed from base 1.

The TCR beta CDR3 regions were amplified from RNA transcripts. The first round of RT-PCR for the TCR CDR3 was performed with the HTBI primer set and the Qiagen OneStep RT-PCR kit. A second multiplex PCR round built the libraries, followed by size selection and purification. Sequencing of the libraries was done on an Illumina HiSeq2000 using paired-end 100 bp reads. The authors' pipeline ran thus. Raw data were processed with SOAPnuke, discarding reads with adapters, uncalled bases, mean Phred below 15, or no exact constant-primer or identifier match. High-quality paired reads were merged with COPE v1.2.5, and unique nucleotide sequences were defined as clonotypes. Clonotypes were aligned to IMGT TRBV, TRBD and TRBJ reference segments using MiTCR v1.1. The analysis was restricted to V-J combinations with a frequency above 0.0001, which together covered 99.2% of the repertoires. A TCS score was defined as the ratio between F50 (clonal expansion) and ExV (chaos), using BLOSUM62-based TCRdist between CDR3 peptides within each V-J. Welch's t-statistics and random forest reduced fewer than 550 V-J features to 13, which were used in a naive Bayes classifier (R e1071). TCRdb trimmed the raw reads at Q25, called clones with MiXCR and kept productive beta chains. Each entry merges the rows of one CDR3 protein and shows their most common DNA and genes. What appears here as the V and J calls and clone size reflects TCRdb's work, not the paper's. The sample table records about half a million distinct CDR3 sequences; less than 25% of these occur just once. Around 50% of the sample lies in the top ten.

The paper as a whole reports these results and caveats: In cross-validation, a model built on a 13 V-J signature told ophthalmopathy apart from stable hyperthyroidism with under 90% sensitivity and roughly 82% specificity, and in testing the same model reached 80%/75%. In validation, the model predicted progression to ophthalmopathy with approximately 71% sensitivity and around 72% specificity, a median of 6.5 months before onset. Most expanded thyroid clonotypes (frequency above 0.001) were also detected in blood, a finding suggesting that blood repertoires may reflect thyroid immune responses. Sample size was not statistically predetermined, and investigators were not blinded to group allocation.

The specimen was blood. The rearrangement combines TRBV2 with TRBJ2-7; tentative D gene TRBD1, with 5 bases matching. The clonotype was recovered from a woman between 65 and 79 years old with Graves' ophthalmopathy. The DNA reads TGTGCCAGCAGCACAACCCCCCAGGGTTCCGAGCAGTACTTC. Its translation is CASSTTPQGSEQYF.